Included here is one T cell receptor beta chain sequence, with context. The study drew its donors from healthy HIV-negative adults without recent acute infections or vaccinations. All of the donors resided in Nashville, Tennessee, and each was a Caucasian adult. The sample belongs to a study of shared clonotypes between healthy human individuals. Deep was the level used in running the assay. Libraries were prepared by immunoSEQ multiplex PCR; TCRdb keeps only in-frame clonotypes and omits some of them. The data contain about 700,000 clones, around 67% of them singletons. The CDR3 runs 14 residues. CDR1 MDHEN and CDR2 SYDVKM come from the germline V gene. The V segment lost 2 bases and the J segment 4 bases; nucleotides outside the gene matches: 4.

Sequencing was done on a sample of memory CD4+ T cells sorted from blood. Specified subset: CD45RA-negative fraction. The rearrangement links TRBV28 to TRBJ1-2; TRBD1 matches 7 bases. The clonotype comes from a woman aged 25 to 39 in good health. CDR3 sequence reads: CASSLTNRGYGYTF. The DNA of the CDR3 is TGTGCCAGCAGTTTAACCAACAGGGGCTATGGCTACACCTTC.